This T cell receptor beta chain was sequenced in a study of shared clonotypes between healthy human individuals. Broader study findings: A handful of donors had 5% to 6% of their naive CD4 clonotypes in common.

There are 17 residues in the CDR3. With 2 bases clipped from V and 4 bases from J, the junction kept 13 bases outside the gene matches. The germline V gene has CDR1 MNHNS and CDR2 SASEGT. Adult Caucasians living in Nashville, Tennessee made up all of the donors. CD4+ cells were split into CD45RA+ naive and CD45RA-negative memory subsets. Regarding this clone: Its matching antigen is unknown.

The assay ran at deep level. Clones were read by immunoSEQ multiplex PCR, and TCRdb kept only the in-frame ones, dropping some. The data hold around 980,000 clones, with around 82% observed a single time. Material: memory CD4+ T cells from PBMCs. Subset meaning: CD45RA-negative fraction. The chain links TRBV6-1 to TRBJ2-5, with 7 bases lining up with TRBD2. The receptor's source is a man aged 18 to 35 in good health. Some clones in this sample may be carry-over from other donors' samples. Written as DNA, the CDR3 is TGTGCCAGCAGTGAAAGAAGGGGAGGGAGTTTAGGAGAGACCCAGTACTTC. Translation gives CASSERRGGSLGETQYF.